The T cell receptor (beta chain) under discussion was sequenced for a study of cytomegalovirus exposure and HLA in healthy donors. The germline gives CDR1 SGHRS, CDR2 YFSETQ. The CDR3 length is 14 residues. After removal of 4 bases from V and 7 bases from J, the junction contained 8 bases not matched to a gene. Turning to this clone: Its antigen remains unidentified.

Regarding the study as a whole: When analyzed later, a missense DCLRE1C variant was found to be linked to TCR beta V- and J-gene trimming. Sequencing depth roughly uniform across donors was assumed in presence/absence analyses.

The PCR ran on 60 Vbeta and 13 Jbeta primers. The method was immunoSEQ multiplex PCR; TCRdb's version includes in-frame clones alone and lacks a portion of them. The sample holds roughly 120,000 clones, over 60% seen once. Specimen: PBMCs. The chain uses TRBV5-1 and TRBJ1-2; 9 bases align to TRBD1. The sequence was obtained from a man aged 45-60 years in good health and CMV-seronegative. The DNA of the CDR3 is TGCGCCAGCAGCGGTAGGACAGGGGACTCTGGCTACACCTTC. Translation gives CASSGRTGDSGYTF. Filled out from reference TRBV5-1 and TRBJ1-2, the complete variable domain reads KAGVTQTPRYLIKTRGQQVTLSCSPISGHRSVSWYQQTPGQGLQFLFEYFSETQRNKGNFPGRFSGRQFSNSRSEMNVSTLELGDSALYLCASSGRTGDSGYTFGSGTRLTVV.